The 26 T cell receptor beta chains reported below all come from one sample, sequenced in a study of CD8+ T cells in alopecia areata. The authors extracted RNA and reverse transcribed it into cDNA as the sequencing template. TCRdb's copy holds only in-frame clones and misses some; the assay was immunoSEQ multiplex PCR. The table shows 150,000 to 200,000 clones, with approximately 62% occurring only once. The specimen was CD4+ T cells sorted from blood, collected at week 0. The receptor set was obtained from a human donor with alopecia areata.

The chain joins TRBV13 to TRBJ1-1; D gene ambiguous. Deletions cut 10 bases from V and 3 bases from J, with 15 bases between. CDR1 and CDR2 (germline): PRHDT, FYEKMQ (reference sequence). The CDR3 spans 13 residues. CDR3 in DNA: TGTGCCACTCCCGGCAGGATGCACACTGAAGCTTTCTTT. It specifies CATPGRMHTEAFF. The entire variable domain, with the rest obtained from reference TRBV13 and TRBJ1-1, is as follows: AAGVIQSPRHLIKEKRETATLKCYPIPRHDTVYWYQQGPGQDPQFLISFYEKMQSDKGSIPDRFSAQQFSDYHSELNMSSLELGDSALYFCATPGRMHTEAFFGQGTRLTVV.

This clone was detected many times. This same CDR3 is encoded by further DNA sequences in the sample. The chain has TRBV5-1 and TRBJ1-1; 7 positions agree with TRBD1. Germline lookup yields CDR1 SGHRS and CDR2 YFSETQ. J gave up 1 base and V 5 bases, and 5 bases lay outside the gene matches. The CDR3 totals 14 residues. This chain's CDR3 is CASSPGQENTEAFF. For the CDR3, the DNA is TGCGCCAGCAGTCCCGGACAGGAGAACACTGAAGCTTTCTTT.

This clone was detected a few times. The CDR3 loop reads CSVKRQTYGYTF. The CDR3, as DNA: TGCAGCGTGAAGAGACAGACCTATGGCTACACCTTC. The gene calls are TRBV29-1 and TRBJ1-2; maybe TRBD1 (5 bases). The ends were cut back, 6 bases at V and 4 bases at J, with 12 bases in the middle. CDR3 length: 12 residues. CDR1 and CDR2 from the germline V gene are SQVTM and ANQGSEA.

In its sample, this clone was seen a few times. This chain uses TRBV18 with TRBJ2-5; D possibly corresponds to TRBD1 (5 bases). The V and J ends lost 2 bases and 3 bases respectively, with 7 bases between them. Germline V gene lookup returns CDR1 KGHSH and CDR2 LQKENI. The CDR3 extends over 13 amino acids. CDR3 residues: CASSPDRKETQYF. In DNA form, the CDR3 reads TGTGCCAGCTCACCAGACAGAAAAGAGACCCAGTACTTC.

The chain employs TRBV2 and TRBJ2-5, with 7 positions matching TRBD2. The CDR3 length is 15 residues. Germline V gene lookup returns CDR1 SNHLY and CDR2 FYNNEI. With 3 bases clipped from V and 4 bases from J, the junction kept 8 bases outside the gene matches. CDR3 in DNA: TGTGCCAGCAGTGATAATCTGGGGGGGAGAGAGACCCAGTACTTC. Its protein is CASSDNLGGRETQYF.

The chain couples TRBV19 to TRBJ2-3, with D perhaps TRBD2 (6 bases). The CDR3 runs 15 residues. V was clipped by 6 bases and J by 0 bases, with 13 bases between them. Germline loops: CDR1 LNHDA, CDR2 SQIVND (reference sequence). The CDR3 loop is CASRTGLSSTDTQYF. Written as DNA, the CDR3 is TGTGCCAGTAGAACGGGACTCTCTAGCACAGATACGCAGTATTTT. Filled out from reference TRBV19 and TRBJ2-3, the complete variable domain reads DGGITQSPKYLFRKEGQNVTLSCEQNLNHDAMYWYRQDPGQGLRLIYYSQIVNDFQKGDIAEGYSVSREKKESFPLTVTSAQKNPTAFYLCASRTGLSSTDTQYFGPGTRLTVL.

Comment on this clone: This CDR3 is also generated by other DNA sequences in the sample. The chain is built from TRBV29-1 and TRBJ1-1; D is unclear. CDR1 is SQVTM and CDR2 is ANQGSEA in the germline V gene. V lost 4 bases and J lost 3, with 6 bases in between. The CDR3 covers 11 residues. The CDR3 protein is CSVVMYTEAFF. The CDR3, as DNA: TGCAGCGTTGTAATGTACACTGAAGCTTTCTTT. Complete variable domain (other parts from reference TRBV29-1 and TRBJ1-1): SAVISQKPSRDICQRGTSLTIQCQVDSQVTMMFWYRQQPGQSLTLIATANQGSEATYESGFVIDKFPISRPNLTFSTLTVSNMSPEDSSIYLCSVVMYTEAFFGQGTRLTVV.

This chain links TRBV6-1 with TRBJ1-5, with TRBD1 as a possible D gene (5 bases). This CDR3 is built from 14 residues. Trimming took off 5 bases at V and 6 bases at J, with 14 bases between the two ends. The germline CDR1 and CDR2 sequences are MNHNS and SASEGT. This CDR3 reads CASSQGFSPQPQHF. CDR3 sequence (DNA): TGTGCCAGCAGTCAGGGTTTTTCACCTCAGCCCCAGCATTTT.

CDR3 DNA sequence: TGTGCCAGCGGGGACAGGGAAAATCAGCCCCAGCATTTT. This sequence encodes CASGDRENQPQHF. The V and J genes are TRBV2 and TRBJ1-5, with 9 bases fitting TRBD1. Germline CDR1 is SNHLY and CDR2 is FYNNEI. The CDR3 has 13 residues. Trimming at V came to 8 bases and at J to 4 bases, leaving 3 bases not matched to a gene.

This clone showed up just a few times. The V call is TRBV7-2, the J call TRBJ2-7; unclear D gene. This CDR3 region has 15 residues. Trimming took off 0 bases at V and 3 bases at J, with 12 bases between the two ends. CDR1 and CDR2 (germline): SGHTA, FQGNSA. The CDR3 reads CASSLAGQADYEQYF. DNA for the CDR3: TGTGCCAGCAGCTTAGCCGGGCAGGCGGACTACGAGCAGTACTTC.

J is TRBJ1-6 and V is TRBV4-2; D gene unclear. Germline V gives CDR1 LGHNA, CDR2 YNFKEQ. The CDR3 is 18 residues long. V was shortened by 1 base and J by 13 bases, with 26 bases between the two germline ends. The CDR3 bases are TGTGCCAGCAGCCAAGGTCCGAGGTTGGACCGGAGAATTCGGCCCCTCCACTTT. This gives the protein CASSQGPRLDRRIRPLHF.

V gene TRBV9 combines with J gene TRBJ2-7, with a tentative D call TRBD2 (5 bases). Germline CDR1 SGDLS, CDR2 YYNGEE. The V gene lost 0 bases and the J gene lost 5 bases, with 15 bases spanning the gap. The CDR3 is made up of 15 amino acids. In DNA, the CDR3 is TGTGCCAGCAGCGTAGGGGTCGGGAAGACGGACGAGCAGTACTTC. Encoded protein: CASSVGVGKTDEQYF. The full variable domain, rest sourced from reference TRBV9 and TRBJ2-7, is DSGVTQTPKHLITATGQRVTLRCSPRSGDLSVYWYQQSLDQGLQFLIQYYNGEERAKGNILERFSAQQFPDLHSELNLSSLELGDSALYFCASSVGVGKTDEQYFGPGTRLTVT.

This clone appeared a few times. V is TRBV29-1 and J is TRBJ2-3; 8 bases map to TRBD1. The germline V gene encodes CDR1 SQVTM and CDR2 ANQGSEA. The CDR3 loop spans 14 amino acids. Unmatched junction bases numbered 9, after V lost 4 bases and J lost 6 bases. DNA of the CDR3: TGCAGCGTTGTGGTGCAGGGGGCAACGGATACGCAGTATTTT. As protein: CSVVVQGATDTQYF.

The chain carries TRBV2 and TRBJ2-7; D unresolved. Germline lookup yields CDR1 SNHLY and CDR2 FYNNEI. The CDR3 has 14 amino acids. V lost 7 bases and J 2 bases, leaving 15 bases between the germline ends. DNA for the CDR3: TGTGCCAGCACCCTGACACGTGGCCCCTACGAGCAGTACTTC. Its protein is CASTLTRGPYEQYF.

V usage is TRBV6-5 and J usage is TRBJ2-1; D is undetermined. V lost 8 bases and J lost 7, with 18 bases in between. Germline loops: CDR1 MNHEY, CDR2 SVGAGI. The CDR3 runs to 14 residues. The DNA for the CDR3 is TGTGCCAGCGGCGAGGCAGCGTGGGTTAATGAGCAGTTCTTC. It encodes CASGEAAWVNEQFF.

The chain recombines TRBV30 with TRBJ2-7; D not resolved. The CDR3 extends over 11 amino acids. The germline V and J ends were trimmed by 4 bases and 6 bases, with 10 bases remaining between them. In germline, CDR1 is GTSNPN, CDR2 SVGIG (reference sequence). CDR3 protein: CAWTNSGEQYF. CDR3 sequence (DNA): TGTGCCTGGACAAACAGTGGCGAGCAGTACTTC.

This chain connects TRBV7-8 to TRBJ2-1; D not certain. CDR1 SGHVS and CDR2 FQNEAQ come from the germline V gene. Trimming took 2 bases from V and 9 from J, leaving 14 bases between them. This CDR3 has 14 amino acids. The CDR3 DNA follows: TGTGCCAGCAGCTTAAAGGACGGAGTTGGTGAGCAGTTCTTC. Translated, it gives CASSLKDGVGEQFF.

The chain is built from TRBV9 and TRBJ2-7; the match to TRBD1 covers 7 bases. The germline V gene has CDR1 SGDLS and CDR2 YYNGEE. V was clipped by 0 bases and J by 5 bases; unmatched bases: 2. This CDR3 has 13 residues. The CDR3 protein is CASSVDRGDEQYF. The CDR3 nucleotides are TGTGCCAGCAGCGTAGACAGGGGTGACGAGCAGTACTTC.

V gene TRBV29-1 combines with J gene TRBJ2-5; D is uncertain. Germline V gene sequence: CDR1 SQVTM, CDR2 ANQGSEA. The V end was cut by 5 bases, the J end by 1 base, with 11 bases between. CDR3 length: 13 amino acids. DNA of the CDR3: TGCAGCGTTCCACTTGCATTCCAAGAGACCCAGTACTTC. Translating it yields CSVPLAFQETQYF.

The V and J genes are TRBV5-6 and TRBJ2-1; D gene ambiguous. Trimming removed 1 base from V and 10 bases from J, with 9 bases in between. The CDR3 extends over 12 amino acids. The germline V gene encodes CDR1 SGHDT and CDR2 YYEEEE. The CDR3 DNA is TGTGCCAGCAGCTTGACAGTAGGAGAGCAGTTCTTC. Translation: CASSLTVGEQFF. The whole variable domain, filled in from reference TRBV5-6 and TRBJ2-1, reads DAGVTQSPTHLIKTRGQQVTLRCSPKSGHDTVSWYQQALGQGPQFIFQYYEEEERQRGNFPDRFSGHQFPNYSSELNVNALLLGDSALYLCASSLTVGEQFFGPGTRLTVL.

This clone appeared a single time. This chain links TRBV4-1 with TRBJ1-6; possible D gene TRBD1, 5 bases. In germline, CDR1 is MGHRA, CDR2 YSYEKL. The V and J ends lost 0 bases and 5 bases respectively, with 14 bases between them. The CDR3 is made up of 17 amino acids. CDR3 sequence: CASSQDLRDVHNSPLHF. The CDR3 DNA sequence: TGCGCCAGCAGCCAAGATCTGAGGGACGTTCATAATTCACCCCTCCACTTT.

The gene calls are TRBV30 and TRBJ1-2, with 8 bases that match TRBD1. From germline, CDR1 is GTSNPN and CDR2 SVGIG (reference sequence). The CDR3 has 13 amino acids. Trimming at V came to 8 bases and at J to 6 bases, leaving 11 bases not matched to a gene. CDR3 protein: CAGTGTIFDGYTF. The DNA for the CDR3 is TGTGCCGGGACAGGTACGATCTTCGATGGCTACACCTTC.

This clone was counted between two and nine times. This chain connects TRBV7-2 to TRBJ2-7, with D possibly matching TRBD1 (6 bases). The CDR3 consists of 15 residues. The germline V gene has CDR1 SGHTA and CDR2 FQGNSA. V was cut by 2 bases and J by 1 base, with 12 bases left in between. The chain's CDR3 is CASSLIGDTSYEQYF. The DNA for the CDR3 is TGTGCCAGCAGCTTAATAGGGGACACATCCTACGAGCAGTACTTC.

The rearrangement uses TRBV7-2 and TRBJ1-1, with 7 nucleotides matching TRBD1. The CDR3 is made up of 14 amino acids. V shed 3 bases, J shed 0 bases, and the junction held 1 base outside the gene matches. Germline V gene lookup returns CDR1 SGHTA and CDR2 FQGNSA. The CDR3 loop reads CASSLGQLNTEAFF. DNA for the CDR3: TGTGCCAGCAGCTTGGGACAGTTGAACACTGAAGCTTTCTTT.

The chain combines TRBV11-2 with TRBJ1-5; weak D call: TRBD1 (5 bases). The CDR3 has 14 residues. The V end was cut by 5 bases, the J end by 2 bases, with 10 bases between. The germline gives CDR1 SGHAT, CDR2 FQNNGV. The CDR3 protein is CASSPTGGNQPQHF. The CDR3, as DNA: TGTGCCAGCAGCCCTACAGGCGGCAATCAGCCCCAGCATTTT.

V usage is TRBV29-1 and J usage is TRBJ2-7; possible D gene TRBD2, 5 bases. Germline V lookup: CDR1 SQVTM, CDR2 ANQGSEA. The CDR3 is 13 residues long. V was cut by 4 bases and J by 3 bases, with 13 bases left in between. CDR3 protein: CSVAEGLGYEQYF. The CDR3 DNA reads TGCAGCGTTGCAGAGGGTTTGGGCTACGAGCAGTACTTC.